This paragraph reports one T cell receptor beta chain. It has no known antigen specificity. There are no base qualities to consult, and no much larger clone falls within one base. Sample time point, as interpreted from the label and publication: baseline before first vaccination. Vaccinee samples were obtained from the UK trials COV001 and COV002, which included a single-blind randomized controlled phase 2/3 trial of AZD1222 (ChAdOx1 nCoV-19) in healthy adults. Trial participant PBMC samples were collected at day 0 and day 28 after the second dose for TCRbeta chain sequencing. The data stem from a study of T cell responses to AZD1222 COVID-19 vaccine (dated by TCRdb to the early 2020s). The study in broad terms: AZD1222 recipients whose second dose came at about 4 weeks and those whose second dose came at about 12 weeks were combined into one group, since spike-specific TCR depth and breadth did not differ between the two schedules. TCR sequencing covered fewer than 250 trial participants: 207 given two doses of AZD1222 and 26 given two doses of MenACWY control vaccine. Trial participants were enrolled by age into subgroups of 18-55, 56-69 and 70-plus years, and around 150, 28 and 57 TCR-sequenced participants, respectively, were included in these subgroups.

The CDR3 regions of human TCRbeta chains were analyzed by immunosequencing. Per the original workflow: TCRs in the repertoires were compared against a reference library of SARS-CoV-2-specific TCRs that had been generated with the MIRA antigen-specificity platform. Breadth meant the fraction of unique TCRs that were SARS-CoV-2-associated, whereas depth meant the fraction of total T cells that were SARS-CoV-2-associated. Using the MIRA data, every spike-specific TCR was mapped to the spike region that the TCR reacted to and assigned to either a CD4 or a CD8 class. Log10-transformed breadth and depth values were compared by one-way ANOVA with Sidak's multiple comparisons tests. TCRdb holds this immuneACCESS table with in-frame rearrangements only. Some clones are missing; in checked studies, unresolved V genes explain under half, and the rest has no known cause. Clone size and V and J calls were adopted from that table, with D and trimming inferred from the DNA. In all, the sample holds roughly 81,000 clones, and 80% to 90% of those were seen once. Approximately 7.9% of the sample lies in the top ten.

On the study overall, not on this receptor specifically: In the small 56-69-year group, the increase in depth fell short of significance, most likely because of low power. Because no day 14 peak-response samples were available, repertoires were characterized only after the peak T cell response. Reportedly, almost half of the unique spike-specific TCRs recognized epitopes lying outside the regions that are mutated in the B.1.351 and B.1.1.7 variants. Spike-specific TCR breadth and depth rose significantly after two AZD1222 doses compared with day 0 and with MenACWY recipients. Participants were mostly white British, with more females than males. The authors suggested clonal diversity may have been underestimated. Conclusions about previously exposed vaccinees are limited, since just six or seven AZD1222 recipients were seropositive for SARS-CoV-2 at baseline. The whole spike protein was spanned by vaccine-associated CD4 TCRs, and dominant responses were seen in regions 160-218 and 743-854.

The receptor's source is an adult in good health. The sample was peripheral blood, taken on day 0 of AZD1222 vaccination.

The encoded CDR3 is CASSQDMRVFGQPQHF. The DNA sequence reads TGCGCCAGCAGCCAAGATATGCGGGTCTTTGGACAGCCCCAGCATTTT. This receptor chain uses TRBV4-1 and TRBJ1-5; the D gene cannot be resolved reliably. Spanning cysteine to phenylalanine, the CDR3 consists of 16 amino acids. This entry keeps only the CDR3 DNA: 48 bases, framed from base 1. For CDR1 and CDR2, the germline V gene lists MGHRA and YSYEKL. The germline ends are 16 bases apart after V is trimmed by 0 bases and J by 7 bases.